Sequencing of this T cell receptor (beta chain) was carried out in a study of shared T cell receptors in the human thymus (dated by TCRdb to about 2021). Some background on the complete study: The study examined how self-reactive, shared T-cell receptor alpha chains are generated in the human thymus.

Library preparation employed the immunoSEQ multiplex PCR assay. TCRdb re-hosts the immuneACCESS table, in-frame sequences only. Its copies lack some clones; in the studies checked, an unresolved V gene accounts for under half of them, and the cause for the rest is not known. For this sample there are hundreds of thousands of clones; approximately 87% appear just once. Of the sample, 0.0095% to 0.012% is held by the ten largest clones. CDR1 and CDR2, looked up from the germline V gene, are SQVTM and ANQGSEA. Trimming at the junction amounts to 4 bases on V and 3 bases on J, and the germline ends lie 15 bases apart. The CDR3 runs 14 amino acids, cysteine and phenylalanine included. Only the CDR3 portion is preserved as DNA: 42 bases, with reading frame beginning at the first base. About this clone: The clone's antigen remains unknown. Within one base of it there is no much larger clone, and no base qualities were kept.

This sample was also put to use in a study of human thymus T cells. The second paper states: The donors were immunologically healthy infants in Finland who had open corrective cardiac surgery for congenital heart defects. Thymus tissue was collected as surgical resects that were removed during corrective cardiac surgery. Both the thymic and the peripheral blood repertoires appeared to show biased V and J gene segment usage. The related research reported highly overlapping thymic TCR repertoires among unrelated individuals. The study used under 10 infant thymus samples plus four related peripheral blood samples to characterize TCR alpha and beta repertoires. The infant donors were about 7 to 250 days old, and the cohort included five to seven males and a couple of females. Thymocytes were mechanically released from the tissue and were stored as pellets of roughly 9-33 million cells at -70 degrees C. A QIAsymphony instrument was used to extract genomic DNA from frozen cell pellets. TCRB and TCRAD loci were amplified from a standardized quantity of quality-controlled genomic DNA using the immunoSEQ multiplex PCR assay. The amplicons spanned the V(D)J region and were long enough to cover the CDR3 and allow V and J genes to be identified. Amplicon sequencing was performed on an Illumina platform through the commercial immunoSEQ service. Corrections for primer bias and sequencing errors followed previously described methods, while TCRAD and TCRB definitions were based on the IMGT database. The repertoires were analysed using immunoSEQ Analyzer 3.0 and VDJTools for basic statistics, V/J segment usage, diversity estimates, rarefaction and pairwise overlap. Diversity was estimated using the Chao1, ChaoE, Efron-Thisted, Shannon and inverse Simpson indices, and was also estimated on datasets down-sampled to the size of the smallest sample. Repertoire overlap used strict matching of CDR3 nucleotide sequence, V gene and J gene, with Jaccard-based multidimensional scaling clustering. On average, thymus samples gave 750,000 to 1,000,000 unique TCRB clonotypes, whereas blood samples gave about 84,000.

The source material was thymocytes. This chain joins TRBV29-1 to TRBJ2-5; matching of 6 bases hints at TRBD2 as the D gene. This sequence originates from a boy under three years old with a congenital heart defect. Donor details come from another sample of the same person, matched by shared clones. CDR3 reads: CSVVWAREEETQYF. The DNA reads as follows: TGCAGCGTTGTCTGGGCCAGGGAGGAAGAGACCCAGTACTTC.